This TCR beta chain appears in the sequencing data of a study of CD8 T cells in Susac syndrome. The multiple sclerosis controls were treatment-naive patients, and their relapsing-remitting disease was stable or active. After extraction with the RNeasy kit, roughly 0.5 to 1 ug of the RNA was reverse transcribed using random hexamers. TCRdb reprocessed the immunoSEQ multiplex PCR reads via MiXCR and lists one record per CDR3 protein. The sample consists of about 73,000 distinct CDR3 sequences, around 96% of them appearing once. The clonotype comes from a human donor with multiple sclerosis. The sequencing input was CD8+ T cells from PBMCs.

The CDR3 here is CASSFGSLDGYTF. CDR3 coding DNA: TGTGCCAGCAGTTTCGGGAGCCTCGATGGCTACACCTTC. The chain has TRBV27 and TRBJ1-2; D ambiguous. Germline CDR1 is MNHEY and CDR2 is SMNVEV (reference sequence). Deletions cut 3 bases from V and 6 bases from J, with 11 bases between. The CDR3 contains 13 residues.